The entry below describes one T cell receptor beta chain. Its target is unknown. At one of its ends the junction is not consistent with the germline gene, which may arise from a read error. The sample originates from a study of post-analysis software for immune sequencing data. Study outcomes and limitations: Five or six TRBV segments, TRBV5-6, TRBV5-1 and TRBV20-1 among them, were found more frequent in patients than controls. The study found significantly lower normalized Chao1 diversity in multiple sclerosis patients than in controls. Under F measure analysis, samples from one preparation batch co-clustered strongly.

The library was made from cDNA and included unique molecular identifiers. The source material, about 0.9 to 11 million T cells, gave rise to roughly 500,000 cDNA molecules. TCRdb independently ran MiXCR on the PCR reads; one entry per CDR3 protein. The sample shows hundreds of thousands of distinct CDR3 sequences, more than 50% of them seen only once. This CDR3 has 16 residues. Germline V CDR1 and CDR2: DFQATT, SNEGSKA (reference sequence). The sequence was collected from a girl aged 2 to 9 with multiple sclerosis. The material sequenced was blood. V usage is TRBV20-1 and J usage is TRBJ1-1, with 7 bases fitting TRBD1. The CDR3 reads CSARPGGRGMNTEAFF. The CDR3 coding sequence is TGCAGTGCTAGGCCCGGGGGCAGGGGGATGAACACTGAAGCTTTCTTC.